A single sample gave rise to the 17 T cell receptor beta chains below, sequenced in a study of blood T cells in healthy people across ages (dated by TCRdb to the mid-2010s). The receptor library was made with 5' RACE. The instrument given in TCRdb is Illumina HiSeq 2500. A second roughly 7 to 11 cycle PCR used a sample-barcoded 5' primer and a J-beta primer mix. TCRdb trimmed the raw reads at Q25, called clones with MiXCR and kept productive beta chains. CDR3 protein duplicates are merged, each entry listing the most common genes and DNA. This sample holds about 1.6 million distinct CDR3 sequences; about 31% were observed only once. The top ten constitute about 10% of the sample. Sequencing was carried out using blood. Source of these receptors: a woman aged 25 to 39 in good health.

This clonotype was recorded a few times. The chain couples TRBV20-1 to TRBJ2-1; a weak D match, TRBD1 (5 bases). There are 13 residues in the CDR3. Deletions cut 0 bases from V and 6 bases from J, with 9 bases between. Germline assignment: CDR1 DFQATT and CDR2 SNEGSKA (reference sequence). CDR3 loop: CSARDHRSNEQFF. CDR3 DNA: TGCAGTGCTAGAGATCACAGGTCCAATGAGCAGTTCTTC.

This clonotype has only a few counts. V and J are TRBV4-1 and TRBJ2-5, with D possibly TRBD2 on 6 matching bases. Germline V lookup: CDR1 MGHRA, CDR2 YSYEKL. The CDR3 covers 13 residues. Trimming pared 5 bases from V and 5 bases from J, leaving 12 bases between. CDR3 nucleotides: TGCGCCAGCAGCGGGGGGAGCGGGGAGACCCAGTACTTC. Translated: CASSGGSGETQYF.

This clonotype has a handful of counts. The V gene is TRBV7-9, the J gene TRBJ2-4; D gene ambiguous. Germline values: CDR1 SEHNR, CDR2 FQNEAQ (reference sequence). Trimming stripped 1 base from V and 4 bases from J, with 2 bases between. The CDR3 has 12 amino acids. The CDR3 DNA is TGTGCCAGCAGCTTAGAGAAAAACATTCAGTACTTC. Its protein product is CASSLEKNIQYF.

CDR3 region: CSARDGGRRDEKLFF. In DNA form, the CDR3 reads TGCAGTGCTAGAGATGGTGGGAGGAGGGATGAAAAACTGTTTTTT. The chain employs TRBV20-1 and TRBJ1-4, with D hard to call. The CDR3 runs 15 residues. V gave up 0 bases and J gave up 6 bases, with 14 bases separating them. Germline V lookup: CDR1 DFQATT, CDR2 SNEGSKA (reference sequence).

This clonotype was seen a single time. The chain recombines TRBV20-1 with TRBJ2-1; 8 bases match TRBD2. Germline values: CDR1 DFQATT, CDR2 SNEGSKA (reference sequence). The junction had 8 bases not matched to a gene; V was cut back by 3 bases and J by 10 bases. CDR3 length: 13 residues. The CDR3 sequence: CSARPGGPGEQFF. The CDR3 DNA sequence: TGCAGTGCTAGGCCGGGGGGGCCGGGCGAGCAGTTCTTC.

This clonotype was seen a few times. The V call is TRBV20-1, the J call TRBJ1-1; D is ambiguous. Germline assignment: CDR1 DFQATT and CDR2 SNEGSKA (reference sequence). With 1 base removed from V and 0 bases from J, the gap between germline ends came to 9 bases. The CDR3 contains 14 residues. The CDR3, as DNA: TGCAGTGCTAGAGTCACCCCTGTGAACACTGAAGCTTTCTTT. Residues: CSARVTPVNTEAFF.

The chain uses TRBV6-2 or TRBV6-3 and TRBJ2-1, with 10 bases that match TRBD2. J lost 9 bases, V lost 8 bases, and 13 bases had no gene match. Germline lookup yields CDR1 MNHEY and CDR2 SVGEGT. CDR3 size: 15 residues. The CDR3, as DNA: TGTGCCAGCGGCTCCGGGACTAGCGAACCCAGTGAGCAGTTCTTC. This sequence encodes CASGSGTSEPSEQFF.

This rearrangement joins TRBV9 to TRBJ2-3; the D is unclear. The CDR3 loop spans 15 amino acids. CDR1 and CDR2 from the germline V gene are SGDLS and YYNGEE. The V and J ends lost 4 bases and 1 base respectively, with 13 bases between them. CDR3 in amino acids: CASSSLVIRTDTQYF. CDR3 bases: TGTGCCAGCAGCTCCTTAGTGATACGCACAGATACGCAGTATTTT.

V usage is TRBV5-1 and J usage is TRBJ2-7, with 9 bases that match TRBD1. Unmatched junction bases numbered 6, after V lost 0 bases and J lost 2 bases. CDR1 is SGHRS and CDR2 is YFSETQ in the germline V gene. CDR3 size: 16 residues. The CDR3 DNA is TGCGCCAGCAGCTTGGATTGGGGACAGGGACCCTACGAGCAGTACTTC. Its translation is CASSLDWGQGPYEQYF.

The J gene is TRBJ2-1, the V gene TRBV20-1; 11 bases align to TRBD2. Unmatched junction bases numbered 8, after V lost 1 base and J lost 0 bases. This CDR3 spans 18 amino acids. Germline values: CDR1 DFQATT, CDR2 SNEGSKA (reference sequence). The DNA of the CDR3 is TGCAGTGCTAGAGTTAGCGGGGGGGTTCCGGGCTCCTACAATGAGCAGTTCTTC. Its protein is CSARVSGGVPGSYNEQFF.

This clonotype was detected only a few times. The chain is built from TRBV5-6 and TRBJ2-1, with 8 bases matching TRBD1. Germline V gives CDR1 SGHDT, CDR2 YYEEEE. This CDR3 contains 15 residues. The V gene end was trimmed by 7 bases and the J gene end by 7 bases; junction bases not matched to a gene: 13. CDR3 nucleotides: TGTGCCAGCGAACTTAGGACAGGGAAAGGGAATGAGCAGTTCTTC. This encodes CASELRTGKGNEQFF.

The chain carries TRBV6-1 and TRBJ2-5; D is ambiguous. V was shortened by 11 bases and J by 4 bases, with 11 bases between the two germline ends. The germline V gene encodes CDR1 MNHNS and CDR2 SASEGT. CDR3 length: 11 amino acids. For the CDR3, the DNA is TGTGCCCTCTATGAAGGAGAGACCCAGTACTTC. Its protein product is CALYEGETQYF.

This rearrangement joins TRBV12-3 or TRBV12-4 to TRBJ2-7, with D perhaps TRBD1 (5 bases). The V end lost 5 bases, the J end lost 6 bases, and 14 bases lay between the germline ends. The CDR3 spans 13 residues. The CDR3 coding sequence is TGTGCCAGCAGTCTGCAGGGCCCCTCCGAGCAGTACTTC. Its protein is CASSLQGPSEQYF.

The rearrangement links TRBV10-1 to TRBJ2-3; 7 bases agree with TRBD2. The trim removed 0 bases at V and 6 bases at J, leaving 9 bases unmatched. The germline V gene has CDR1 WNHNN and CDR2 SYGVQD (reference sequence). The CDR3 runs 16 residues. Here the CDR3 reads CASSESGAGVKDTQYF. The DNA for the CDR3 is TGCGCCAGCAGTGAGTCTGGTGCGGGGGTGAAGGATACGCAGTATTTT.

The chain recombines TRBV7-2 with TRBJ2-1, with 8 bases lining up with TRBD2. The CDR3 totals 15 residues. Germline V gene lookup returns CDR1 SGHTA and CDR2 FQGNSA. The J segment lost 2 bases and the V segment lost 5 bases, leaving 5 bases of the junction unmatched. CDR3 in DNA: TGTGCCAGCAGCCAGACTAGCGACCCCTACAATGAGCAGTTCTTC. Its translation: CASSQTSDPYNEQFF.

This clonotype was detected a few times. The chain carries TRBV27 and TRBJ2-3; D unresolved. Germline loops: CDR1 MNHEY, CDR2 SMNVEV (reference sequence). This CDR3 has 12 amino acids. V lost 3 bases and J 6 bases, leaving 7 bases between the germline ends. CDR3 residues: CASSFLRDTQYF. The DNA of the CDR3 is TGTGCCAGCAGTTTCCTCCGGGATACGCAGTATTTT.

The rearrangement uses TRBV10-3 and TRBJ2-7; unclear D gene. The germline CDR1 and CDR2 sequences are ENHRY and SYGVKD. The V end lost 2 bases, the J end lost 1 base, and 9 bases lay between the germline ends. The CDR3 covers 14 residues. CDR3 coding DNA: TGTGCCATCAGTGAGCCATCTGAGTCCTACGAGCAGTACTTC. Its protein is CAISEPSESYEQYF.